A single sample is the source of the 9 T cell receptor beta chains below, sequenced in a study of blood T cell repertoires in COVID-19. The table came from immunoSEQ multiplex PCR; TCRdb's copy has only in-frame clones and leaves some out. The sample comprises around 140,000 clones, 88% of which are singletons, and less than 2% rests with the top ten. Sequencing used peripheral blood. These receptors all come from an older man with acute or convalescent COVID-19.

This rearrangement joins TRBV30 to TRBJ1-1; D may be TRBD1 (5 bases). Per the germline V gene, CDR1 is GTSNPN and CDR2 is SVGIG (reference sequence). The V end was cut by 4 bases, the J end by 3 bases, with 12 bases between. CDR3 length: 13 amino acids. DNA for the CDR3: TGTGCCTGGAACGGACAAAGGGACACTGAAGCTTTCTTT. It is translated as CAWNGQRDTEAFF. Filled out from reference TRBV30 and TRBJ1-1, the complete variable domain reads SQTIHQWPATLVQPVGSPLSLECTVEGTSNPNLYWYRQAAGRGLQLLFYSVGIGQISSEVPQNLSASRPQDRQFILSSKKLLLSDSGFYLCAWNGQRDTEAFFGQGTRLTVV.

This clone was observed a few times. This chain connects TRBV5-1 to TRBJ1-1; 7 bases fit TRBD1. The germline V gene encodes CDR1 SGHRS and CDR2 YFSETQ. CDR3 length equals 15 residues. Germline trimming cut 8 bases from V and 0 bases from J; bases unmatched to any gene: 10. CDR3: CASKNPGQMNTEAFF. In DNA, the CDR3 is TGCGCCAGTAAGAATCCGGGACAGATGAACACTGAAGCTTTCTTT.

This sequence joins TRBV7-9 and TRBJ2-7; TRBD1 agrees at 7 bases. The J segment lost 7 bases and the V segment lost 7 bases, leaving 10 bases of the junction unmatched. The CDR3 consists of 13 residues. Germline V gives CDR1 SEHNR, CDR2 FQNEAQ (reference sequence). CDR3 bases: TGTGCCAGCACCCCCGGGACAGCGAGAGAGCAGTACTTC. It specifies CASTPGTAREQYF.

The CDR3 is CASNSRQLSGNTIYF. Written as DNA, the CDR3 is TGTGCCAGTAACTCTAGACAGCTCTCTGGAAACACCATATATTTT. This chain connects TRBV19 to TRBJ1-3; D is perhaps TRBD1 (5 bases). V lost 7 bases to trimming and J lost 0 bases, with 13 bases between them. The CDR3 extends over 15 amino acids. Germline CDR1 reads LNHDA; CDR2 reads SQIVND (reference sequence).

The V gene is TRBV5-6, the J gene TRBJ1-5, with no clear D. This CDR3 has 15 amino acids. Germline V lookup: CDR1 SGHDT, CDR2 YYEEEE. Trimming stripped 1 base from V and 0 bases from J, with 8 bases between. The CDR3 is CASSLTGNSNQPQHF. DNA for the CDR3: TGTGCCAGCAGCTTGACCGGGAATAGCAATCAGCCCCAGCATTTT.

The chain employs TRBV5-1 and TRBJ2-1; 13 nucleotides line up with TRBD2. The V gene's germline CDR1 is SGHRS and CDR2 YFSETQ. Trimming took 4 bases from V and 9 from J; bases not matched to a gene: 7. CDR3 length: 15 residues. CDR3: CASSPWTSGSGEQFF. CDR3 bases: TGCGCCAGCAGCCCCTGGACTAGCGGGAGCGGTGAGCAGTTCTTC.

V and J are TRBV7-2 and TRBJ2-5; perhaps TRBD1 as D (5 bases). V dropped 4 bases and J dropped 7 bases, with 13 bases sitting between them. Per germline, CDR1 SGHTA and CDR2 FQGNSA. The CDR3 spans 13 residues. The CDR3 spells CASSWEGQGTQYF. CDR3 nucleotides: TGTGCCAGCAGCTGGGAAGGCCAGGGGACCCAGTACTTC.

This chain uses TRBV3-1 (or the pseudogene TRBV3-2) with TRBJ1-6; unclear D gene. Trimming cost V 0 bases and J 7 bases, with 16 bases left between them. The CDR3 runs 17 residues. Germline CDR1 is LGHDT and CDR2 is YNNKEL (reference sequence). The chain's CDR3 is CASSQERRPVANSPLHF. In DNA form, the CDR3 reads TGTGCCAGCAGCCAAGAGAGGCGCCCCGTGGCAAATTCACCCCTCCACTTT.

The J gene is TRBJ2-1, the V gene TRBV7-9, with D maybe TRBD2 (6 bases). V was trimmed by 2 bases and J by 8 bases, leaving 10 bases between them. The CDR3 extends over 13 amino acids. Germline V gene data show CDR1 as SEHNR and CDR2 as FQNEAQ (reference sequence). CDR3 nucleotide sequence: TGTGCCAGCAGCTTAAGGGGACTGGATGAGCAGTTCTTC. Encoded protein: CASSLRGLDEQFF.